Listed below are T cell receptor beta chains from one sample, sequenced in a study of blood T cells in healthy people across ages. One entry per CDR3 protein results from TCRdb running MiXCR on the 5' RACE reads. The table records approximately 850,000 distinct CDR3 sequences, around two fifths of them present only once. The sequenced sample consisted of blood. The receptor set was obtained from a man in his fifties or sixties in good health. CDR3s include the opening cysteine and the closing phenylalanine or tryptophan.

j_call v_call cdr3_aa
TRBJ2-7 TRBV11-1 CASSLAGSEASYEQYF
TRBJ2-1 TRBV20-1 CSASDSGGLYEQFF
TRBJ1-1 TRBV6-1 CASSVTTGGNEAFF
TRBJ2-6 TRBV12-3/TRBV12-4 CASSSRRANVLTF
TRBJ2-1 TRBV6-1 CASQLAGNYNEQFF
TRBJ2-3 TRBV5-1 CASSSQQGSTDSQYF
TRBJ2-1 TRBV13 CASSSPEGHEQFF
TRBJ2-1 TRBV24-1 CATSDLGSNGEQFF
TRBJ1-1 TRBV28 CASRPPTGTNTEAFF
TRBJ2-2 TRBV11-2 CASSPPRGGVDTGELFF
TRBJ2-3 TRBV25-1 CASRLQGAEEDTQYF
TRBJ1-2 TRBV6-6 CASSYSGLGRGSYGYTF
TRBJ2-3 TRBV7-2 CASSDPWTPYF
TRBJ1-2 TRBV7-6 CASSQIPGQGSYYGYTF